These 32 T cell receptor beta chains originate from one sample sequenced in a study of cytomegalovirus exposure and HLA in healthy donors. This PCR relied on a set of 60 Vbeta primers and 13 Jbeta primers. Sequenced by immunoSEQ multiplex PCR; TCRdb stores in-frame clones only, minus some. This repertoire shows around 220,000 clones, approximately 79% found once; its top ten account for 0.2% to 0.25%. The sample taken for sequencing was PBMCs. These receptors were taken from a girl aged 2 to 10 in good health and CMV-seronegative.

In this sample, this clone turned up a few times. The CDR3 nucleotides are TGTGCCAGCAGTTTTCTGGGGACAGGGGTTGGCTACACCTTC. Translating it yields CASSFLGTGVGYTF. The chain uses TRBV27 and TRBJ1-2, with 10 nucleotides matching TRBD1. V was clipped by 3 bases and J by 7 bases; unmatched bases: 5. The germline V gene has CDR1 MNHEY and CDR2 SMNVEV (reference sequence). This CDR3 region has 14 residues.

The chain links TRBV11-3 to TRBJ2-2; 10 bases are shared with TRBD2. CDR1 SGHNT and CDR2 YENEEA come from the germline V gene. V was clipped by 1 base and J by 1 base; unmatched bases: 3. CDR3 size: 17 residues. For the CDR3, the DNA is TGTGCCAGCAGCTTAGGGAGGACTAGCGGGAACACCGGGGAGCTGTTTTTT. Protein: CASSLGRTSGNTGELFF.

The J gene is TRBJ1-1, the V gene TRBV10-3, with 8 positions matching TRBD1. CDR1 is ENHRY, CDR2 SYGVKD, per germline. This CDR3 is built from 13 residues. Losses at the gene ends were 2 bases for V and 9 bases for J; bases not matched to a gene: 5. CDR3 residues: CAISEDRGNKAFF. In nucleotides, the CDR3 is TGTGCCATCAGTGAGGACAGGGGAAACAAAGCTTTCTTT.

This chain joins TRBV25-1 and TRBJ1-5, with D possibly being TRBD1 (6 bases). This CDR3 contains 15 residues. V was shortened by 10 bases and J by 9 bases, with 25 bases between the two germline ends. CDR1 is MGHDK and CDR2 is SYGVNS in the germline V gene. The CDR3 reads CATQRTADPCLPQHF. The CDR3 bases are TGTGCCACCCAGAGGACAGCCGACCCCTGCCTGCCCCAGCATTTT.

Remarks on this clone: Other nucleotide sequences in the sample specify the same CDR3. The chain carries TRBV19 and TRBJ2-7, with TRBD1 as a possible D gene (6 bases). This CDR3 has 13 amino acids. The V end was cut by 6 bases, the J end by 1 base, with 10 bases between. Per germline, CDR1 LNHDA and CDR2 SQIVND (reference sequence). CDR3 DNA: TGTGCCAGTAGCATCGGACAGTCCTACGAGCAGTACTTC. Protein sequence: CASSIGQSYEQYF.

The chain recombines TRBV9 with TRBJ2-7, with D perhaps TRBD1 (6 bases). Germline V gene lookup returns CDR1 SGDLS and CDR2 YYNGEE. With 6 bases removed from V and 2 bases from J, the gap between germline ends came to 15 bases. The CDR3 totals 14 residues. The CDR3 spells CASTPGQNPYEQYF. For the CDR3, the DNA is TGTGCCAGCACCCCAGGACAGAACCCCTACGAGCAGTACTTC.

In its sample, this clone was seen a few times. V and J are TRBV4-2 and TRBJ2-3; TRBD2 matches at 12 bases. CDR1 and CDR2 (germline): LGHNA, YNFKEQ. V trimming: 8 bases; J trimming: 3 bases; junction bases outside the gene matches: 6. The CDR3 loop spans 15 amino acids. CDR3 in DNA: TGTGCCAGCCAACGGCTAGCGGGAGGGACAGATACGCAGTATTTT. This encodes CASQRLAGGTDTQYF.

The chain has TRBV19 and TRBJ1-6; the match to TRBD1 covers 9 bases. The CDR3 sequence is 14 residues long. V shed 6 bases and J 14 bases; nucleotides not matched to a gene: 11. Germline CDR1 LNHDA, CDR2 SQIVND (reference sequence). This chain's CDR3 is CASSPGQGSLSLHF. In DNA, the CDR3 is TGTGCCAGTAGCCCAGGACAGGGGAGTTTATCCCTCCACTTT.

This clone was seen a few times. Written as DNA, the CDR3 is TGTGCCAGCAATCAGGGGTCGGTTGAGGGCACTGAAGCTTTCTTT. Translating gives CASNQGSVEGTEAFF. The rearrangement uses TRBV6-6 and TRBJ1-1; D may be TRBD1 (6 bases). Looked up from germline, CDR1 is MNHNY and CDR2 is SVGAGI (reference sequence). This CDR3 is 15 amino acids long. V lost 7 bases and J 4 bases, leaving 19 bases between the germline ends.

This clone has just one count. This sequence joins TRBV13 and TRBJ1-2; a weak D match, TRBD1 (5 bases). Germline lookup yields CDR1 PRHDT and CDR2 FYEKMQ (reference sequence). CDR3 length: 18 residues. Trimming cost V 6 bases and J 4 bases, with 27 bases left between them. DNA for the CDR3: TGTGCCAGCAGTTCCACGGGGGGGTCGAACCCTGGGGGCTATGGCTACACCTTC. It specifies CASSSTGGSNPGGYGYTF.

The chain carries TRBV7-9 and TRBJ1-2, with 7 bases fitting TRBD1. Germline CDR1 is SEHNR and CDR2 is FQNEAQ (reference sequence). The CDR3 runs 14 residues. Trimming took 3 bases from V and 5 from J; bases not matched to a gene: 6. CDR3 sequence: CASSFGDSVYGYTF. Written as DNA, the CDR3 is TGTGCCAGCAGCTTCGGGGACAGCGTATATGGCTACACCTTC.

The chain combines TRBV9 with TRBJ2-7, with 7 nucleotides matching TRBD1. The CDR3 is 13 residues long. With V trimmed by 4 bases and J by 3 bases, 4 bases remained unmatched. The germline gives CDR1 SGDLS, CDR2 YYNGEE. The CDR3 region is CASSRGQIYEQYF. The CDR3 nucleotides read TGTGCCAGCAGCCGGGGACAGATCTACGAGCAGTACTTC.

The V gene is TRBV2, the J gene TRBJ2-1; the match to TRBD2 covers 10 bases. The V gene's germline CDR1 is SNHLY and CDR2 FYNNEI. This CDR3 has 15 residues. The V segment lost 6 bases and the J segment 4 bases; nucleotides outside the gene matches: 6. The CDR3 is CASRAGLALYNEQFF. Here the CDR3 DNA reads TGTGCCAGCAGGGCGGGACTAGCGCTTTACAATGAGCAGTTCTTC.

V and J are TRBV5-4 and TRBJ2-1, with 12 bases fitting TRBD1. V lost 0 bases to trimming and J lost 9 bases; unmatched junction nucleotides: 4. Germline CDR1 reads SGHNT; CDR2 reads YYREEE (reference sequence). The CDR3 consists of 15 residues. DNA of the CDR3: TGTGCCAGCAGCTTGGGCGGGACAGGGGGCTTTGAGCAGTTCTTC. It codes for CASSLGGTGGFEQFF.

In DNA form, the CDR3 reads TGTGCCAGTAGTTTCCGGACAGGCTACTATGGCTACACCTTC. This gives the protein CASSFRTGYYGYTF. V gene TRBV19 combines with J gene TRBJ1-2; 7 positions agree with TRBD1. The junction had 6 bases not matched to a gene; V was cut back by 5 bases and J by 3 bases. The CDR3 runs 14 residues. CDR1 is LNHDA and CDR2 is SQIVND in the germline V gene (reference sequence).

The J gene is TRBJ2-7, the V gene TRBV30; tentative D call: TRBD2 (5 bases). The germline CDR1 and CDR2 sequences are GTSNPN and SVGIG (reference sequence). The CDR3 length is 13 residues. V lost 3 bases, J lost 0 bases, and 9 bases lay in between. CDR3 nucleotides: TGTGCCTGGAGGTCACGGGACTCCTACGAGCAGTACTTC. Its translation: CAWRSRDSYEQYF.

The J gene is TRBJ1-1, the V gene TRBV6-1, with 7 bases that match TRBD1. The J segment lost 3 bases and the V segment lost 1 base, leaving 14 bases of the junction unmatched. This CDR3 comprises 18 residues. Germline V CDR1 and CDR2: MNHNS, SASEGT. CDR3 sequence reads: CASSEGFGRDREHTEAFF. DNA for the CDR3: TGTGCCAGCAGTGAAGGTTTTGGCCGTGACAGGGAGCACACTGAAGCTTTCTTT.

In DNA, the CDR3 is TGCGCCAGCAGCCAAGAAGGCGCGGGGTTTAGCACTGAAGCTTTCTTT. Protein: CASSQEGAGFSTEAFF. The V gene is TRBV4-1, the J gene TRBJ1-1, with D unclear. Germline CDR1 is MGHRA and CDR2 is YSYEKL. The CDR3 spans 16 residues. Trimming took 0 bases from V and 4 from J, leaving 15 bases between them.

The genes are TRBV2 and TRBJ1-6; D remains ambiguous. CDR3 length equals 14 residues. Germline CDR1 reads SNHLY; CDR2 reads FYNNEI. V lost 2 bases to trimming and J lost 7 bases, with 9 bases between them. The CDR3 bases are TGTGCCAGCAGTGAAAGAAAGAGGAATTCACCCCTCCACTTT. It yields the protein CASSERKRNSPLHF.

This sequence joins TRBV15 and TRBJ2-5, with TRBD2 identical over 9 bases. CDR1 LNHNV and CDR2 YYDKDF come from the germline V gene (reference sequence). J was trimmed by 0 bases and V by 2 bases; bases with no gene match: 7. This CDR3 is built from 17 residues. CDR3 protein: CATSRSWAGGYQETQYF. The CDR3 region has the DNA TGTGCCACCAGCAGAAGCTGGGCGGGAGGGTACCAAGAGACCCAGTACTTC.

V is TRBV7-2 and J is TRBJ2-7; TRBD1 matches 12 bases. The CDR3 extends over 15 amino acids. V shed 4 bases and J 5 bases; nucleotides not matched to a gene: 6. The germline V gene encodes CDR1 SGHTA and CDR2 FQGNSA. The CDR3 DNA follows: TGTGCCAGCAGCTCCTCCGGGACAGGGGGCCACGAGCAGTACTTC. It translates to CASSSSGTGGHEQYF. The variable domain in full, completed from reference TRBV7-2 and TRBJ2-7, reads GAGVSQSPSNKVTEKGKDVELRCDPISGHTALYWYRQSLGQGLEFLIYFQGNSAPDKSGLPSDRFSAERTGGSVSTLTIQRTQQEDSAVYLCASSSSGTGGHEQYFGPGTRLTVT.

The J gene is TRBJ2-7, the V gene TRBV7-9, with 7 positions matching TRBD1. The V gene's germline CDR1 is SEHNR and CDR2 FQNEAQ (reference sequence). Losses at the gene ends were 3 bases for V and 4 bases for J; bases not matched to a gene: 15. This CDR3 contains 17 residues. CDR3 in amino acids: CASSFTRNGTVPYEQYF. Written as DNA, the CDR3 is TGTGCCAGCAGCTTTACTCGAAACGGGACAGTTCCTTACGAGCAGTACTTC.

In its sample, this clone was seen a few times. The rearrangement uses TRBV4-1 and TRBJ2-7, with TRBD2 matching over 8 bases. The CDR3 is made up of 17 amino acids. Germline V lookup: CDR1 MGHRA, CDR2 YSYEKL. Losses at the gene ends were 4 bases for V and 1 base for J; bases not matched to a gene: 12. This CDR3 is CASSPDSPGLVSYEQYF. DNA of the CDR3: TGCGCCAGCAGCCCGGACTCCCCGGGACTAGTGTCCTACGAGCAGTACTTC.

The chain combines TRBV5-4 with TRBJ1-1; D is perhaps TRBD1 (6 bases). The CDR3 is 14 amino acids. Germline-derived CDR1 and CDR2 are SGHNT and YYREEE (reference sequence). V lost 1 base to trimming and J lost 4 bases, with 11 bases between them. The CDR3 DNA reads TGTGCCAGCAGCTTGTCTCAGGGGTCCACTGAAGCTTTCTTT. Its translation is CASSLSQGSTEAFF.

J is TRBJ2-5 and V is TRBV18; D call uncertain. The J call may be in error: the DNA end matches TRBJ2-7 better. The CDR3 loop spans 12 amino acids. Germline CDR1 and CDR2: KGHSH and LQKENI. CDR3 nucleotides: TGTGCCAGCTCACGCTCCTCCTACGAGCAGTACTTC. Protein sequence: CASSRSSYEQYF.

This chain joins TRBV7-6 and TRBJ2-7; maybe TRBD1 (5 bases). V lost 1 base and J 6 bases, leaving 7 bases between the germline ends. Germline V gives CDR1 SGHVS, CDR2 FNYEAQ. There are 12 residues in the CDR3. CDR3 sequence reads: CASSLDRGEQYF. The CDR3 DNA reads TGTGCCAGCAGCTTAGATAGGGGCGAGCAGTACTTC.

The V gene is TRBV5-1, the J gene TRBJ1-1; 8 bases map to TRBD1. CDR3 length equals 14 residues. Germline V gene data show CDR1 as SGHRS and CDR2 as YFSETQ. The V gene end was trimmed by 4 bases and the J gene end by 4 bases; junction bases not matched to a gene: 6. As DNA, the CDR3 is TGCGCCAGCAGCACTAACACAGGGGGCACTGAAGCTTTCTTT. This sequence encodes CASSTNTGGTEAFF. The full variable domain, with the rest looked up from reference TRBV5-1 and TRBJ1-1, is KAGVTQTPRYLIKTRGQQVTLSCSPISGHRSVSWYQQTPGQGLQFLFEYFSETQRNKGNFPGRFSGRQFSNSRSEMNVSTLELGDSALYLCASSTNTGGTEAFFGQGTRLTVV.

This chain uses TRBV19 with TRBJ2-4; D call uncertain. Germline assignment: CDR1 LNHDA and CDR2 SQIVND (reference sequence). V lost 1 base and J 1 base, leaving 11 bases between the germline ends. The CDR3 totals 16 residues. Here the CDR3 reads CASSIVGFQAKNIQYF. The CDR3 DNA follows: TGTGCCAGTAGTATAGTGGGCTTCCAGGCCAAAAACATTCAGTACTTC. The whole variable domain, filled in from reference TRBV19 and TRBJ2-4, reads DGGITQSPKYLFRKEGQNVTLSCEQNLNHDAMYWYRQDPGQGLRLIYYSQIVNDFQKGDIAEGYSVSREKKESFPLTVTSAQKNPTAFYLCASSIVGFQAKNIQYFGAGTRLSVL.

This sequence joins TRBV6-1 and TRBJ2-3; unclear D gene. V shed 10 bases and J shed 1 base, with 9 bases lying between them. The CDR3 totals 12 residues. Germline values: CDR1 MNHNS, CDR2 SASEGT. The CDR3 reads CATAVGTDTQYF. As DNA, the CDR3 is TGTGCCACTGCGGTGGGCACAGATACGCAGTATTTT.

The count of this clone is one. V gene TRBV12-5 combines with J gene TRBJ2-1, with 8 bases fitting TRBD1. Germline V gives CDR1 LGHNT, CDR2 FRNRAP. With 6 bases clipped from V and 10 bases from J, the junction kept 8 bases outside the gene matches. CDR3 length equals 13 residues. CDR3: CASGTDRGGEQFF. DNA of the CDR3: TGTGCTAGTGGGACAGACAGGGGAGGCGAGCAGTTCTTC.

The rearrangement uses TRBV2 and TRBJ2-7; perhaps TRBD2 as D (6 bases). V was clipped by 9 bases and J by 3 bases, with 18 bases between them. The length of the CDR3 is 14 residues. Germline V gives CDR1 SNHLY, CDR2 FYNNEI. In nucleotides, the CDR3 is TGTGCCAGTGGGGGGTGGACTTCCAGCTACGAGCAGTACTTC. Its translation: CASGGWTSSYEQYF.

The gene calls are TRBV27 and TRBJ2-4; 9 bases fit TRBD2. V lost 0 bases to trimming and J lost 9 bases; unmatched junction nucleotides: 3. The CDR3 spans 14 residues. CDR1 and CDR2 from the germline V gene are MNHEY and SMNVEV (reference sequence). The CDR3 nucleotides are TGTGCCAGCAGTTTATCTAGCGGGAGTTTCATTCAGTACTTC. Protein product: CASSLSSGSFIQYF.